The entry below gives a single T cell receptor beta chain sequence along with its context. Its antigen is not identified. The data originate from a study of shared clonotypes between healthy human individuals. Study-wide points: Clonotypes which were not shared had lower generation probabilities than clonotypes that all four donors shared.

For each subset, genomic DNA was distributed in equal portions over several immunoSEQ plates. Measured with immunoSEQ multiplex PCR; TCRdb has only the in-frame clones, and not every one. The data hold 1,400,000 or so clones, with around 98.5% observed a single time. The CDR3 sequence is 14 residues long. CDR1 is LGHNT, CDR2 FRNRAP, per germline. The V and J ends lost 2 bases and 9 bases respectively, with 14 bases between them. The sequencing sample was made of naive CD4+ T cells sorted from blood. The subset denotes: CD45RA+ positively selected. This clonotype was obtained from a young man in good health. The rearrangement joins TRBV12-5 to TRBJ2-1; the D gene is possibly TRBD2 (5 bases). CDR3 DNA sequence: TGTGCTAGTGGTTTGTTGGGGAGCCGGGGTGAGCAGTTCTTC. Translating it yields CASGLLGSRGEQFF.